This T cell receptor (beta chain) derives from a study of blood T cell repertoires in COVID-19 (dated by TCRdb to 2019 to 2021). For context, the study as a whole: Samples covering the acute and convalescent phases of COVID-19 were provided by collaborators in the United States, Italy and Spain. The dataset comprised deeply sampled blood TCRbeta repertoires from subjects exposed to, actively infected with, or recovered from COVID-19. The samples were drawn from two sources: the first 160 participants of the ongoing ImmuneRACE study, and over 950 subjects contributed by 6 global collaborators. The sample metadata nearly always contained a de-identified subject ID, COVID-19 status, age in years and sex. The material from the prospective study consisted of cDNA or gDNA derived from T cells, B-cell-depleted T cells, or PBMCs. A freely available public database, intended as a resource for researchers studying the immune response to SARS-CoV-2, is where the repertoires were released. Where available, HLA class I and class II types were taken from metadata supplied by the sample provider and were not determined by assay-based typing. On the study overall, not on this receptor specifically: The quantity of clinical and demographic metadata differed by source and by participant and was supplied without curation.

The immunoSEQ Assay, a bias-controlled multiplex PCR, was used to amplify TCRbeta CDR3 regions from genomic DNA. The published analysis was carried out like this. The number of nucleated cells in each sample was estimated by amplification of reference gene primers within the assay. To quantify the absolute abundance of each unique TCRbeta CDR3 rearrangement, sequence reads were collapsed and filtered. For each sample, productive Simpson clonality was calculated by taking the square root of Simpson's diversity index across productive rearrangements. TCRdb stores this immuneACCESS table with in-frame sequences only. Part of the clones is absent; in the studies checked, under half of the shortfall reflects unresolved V genes, and no reason is known for the rest. V and J calls and clone size are given by that table; D and trimming were obtained from the DNA. The sample table lists roughly 200,000 clones, about 85% of them with a count of one. Around 7.8% of the sample rests with the top ten.

As regards this clone: The antigen it recognizes is unknown. No per-base quality is available; no much larger clone lies one base away.

The collaborating institutions used their own protocols to collect whole blood in K2EDTA tubes. Collaborator samples were shipped for TCRbeta analysis as frozen whole blood, isolated PBMCs, or DNA extracted from either sample type. The junction shows trimming of 6 bases on V and 1 base on J, plus 10 bases between the germline ends. Its CDR3 holds 13 amino acids, cysteine through phenylalanine. Just the 39-base CDR3 DNA is kept, in frame starting at base 1. CDR1 is given as SNHLY and CDR2 as FYNNEI, both from the germline V gene. Sequenced: peripheral blood. The chain couples TRBV2 to TRBJ2-7, and perhaps TRBD1 as D gene, on 5 matching bases. The sequence derives from a woman aged 55-69 years with acute or convalescent COVID-19. Here is the DNA: TGTGCCAGCAGCAGGGATTTTTCCTACGAGCAGTACTTC. Translated, this is CASSRDFSYEQYF.